The present T cell receptor beta chain was sequenced within a study of cytomegalovirus exposure and HLA in healthy donors. In the study overall: Among the 398 donors who were genotyped, around 77% fell in the genetic ancestry cluster that is associated with self-reported Caucasian donors.

With 60 Vbeta and 13 Jbeta primers, the PCR was carried out. Repertoires were generated with immunoSEQ multiplex PCR, while TCRdb's copy carries only in-frame clones and drops some. The table lists some 140,000 clones, 80% of them singletons, with around 13% in the top ten. As to this clone: Its antigen is as yet unknown.

CDR1 is LNHDA, CDR2 SQIVND, per germline (reference sequence). V lost 5 bases, J lost 4 bases, and 17 bases lay in between. This CDR3 spans 15 amino acids. The study, taken as a whole, reports: TCR beta V segments were, for the most part, productive about 87% or about 30% of the time in an earlier analysis. Association of a missense DCLRE1C variant with TCR beta V- and J-gene trimming was reported in a later analysis. In a later analysis, across HLA loci, associated TCR counts were highest for DRB1, lowest for HLA-C.

The rearrangement links TRBV19 to TRBJ1-2, with D possibly matching TRBD1 (5 bases). The sample was PBMCs. The origin of this receptor is a man aged 25 to 40 in good health and CMV-seropositive. The CDR3 sequence: CASSFSEGHIYGYTF. In DNA form, the CDR3 reads TGTGCCAGTAGTTTTTCAGAAGGACACATCTATGGCTACACCTTC. Full variable domain (remainder filled in from reference TRBV19 and TRBJ1-2): DGGITQSPKYLFRKEGQNVTLSCEQNLNHDAMYWYRQDPGQGLRLIYYSQIVNDFQKGDIAEGYSVSREKKESFPLTVTSAQKNPTAFYLCASSFSEGHIYGYTFGSGTRLTVV.